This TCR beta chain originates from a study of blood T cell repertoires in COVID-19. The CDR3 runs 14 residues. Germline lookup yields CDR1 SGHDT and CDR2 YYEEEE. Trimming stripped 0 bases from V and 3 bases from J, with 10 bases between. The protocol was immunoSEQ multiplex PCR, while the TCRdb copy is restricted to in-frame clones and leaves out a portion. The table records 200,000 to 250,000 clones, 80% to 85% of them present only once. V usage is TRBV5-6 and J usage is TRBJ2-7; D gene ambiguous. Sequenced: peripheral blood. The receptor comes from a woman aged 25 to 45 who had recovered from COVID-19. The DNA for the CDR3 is TGTGCCAGCAGCTTGGCCCCGGGTTTCTACGAGCAGTACTTC. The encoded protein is CASSLAPGFYEQYF.